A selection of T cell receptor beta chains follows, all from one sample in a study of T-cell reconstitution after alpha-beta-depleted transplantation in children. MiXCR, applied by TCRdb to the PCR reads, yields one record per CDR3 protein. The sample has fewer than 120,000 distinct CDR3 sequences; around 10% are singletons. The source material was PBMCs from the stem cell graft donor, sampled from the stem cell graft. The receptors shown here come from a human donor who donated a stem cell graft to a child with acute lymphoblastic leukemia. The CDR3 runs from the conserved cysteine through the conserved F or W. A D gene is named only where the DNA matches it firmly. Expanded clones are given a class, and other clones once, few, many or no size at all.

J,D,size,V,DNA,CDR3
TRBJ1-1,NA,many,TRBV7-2,TGTGCCAGCAGCTTAGGGGGAATTGGCACTGAAGCTTTCTTT,CASSLGGIGTEAFF
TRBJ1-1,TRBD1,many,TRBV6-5,TGTGCCAGCAGTTACCGAGGGGGCTGGGCTTTCTTT,CASSYRGGWAFF
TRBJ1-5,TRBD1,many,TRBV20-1,TGCAGTGCTAGAGTCGGGACAGGGGGTGTTGTCCAGCCCCAGCATTTT,CSARVGTGGVVQPQHF
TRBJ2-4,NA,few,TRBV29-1,TGCAGCGGACGAAACAGGGGAGGGAGCAGTCAGTACTTC,CSGRNRGGSSQYF
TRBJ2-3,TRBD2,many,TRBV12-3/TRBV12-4,TGTGCCAGCAATCAACGGGGGGGCACAGATACGCAGTATTTT,CASNQRGGTDTQYF
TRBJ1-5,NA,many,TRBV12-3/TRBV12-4,TGTGCCAGCAGCAAACAGGGCCGTAGCAATCAGCCCCAGCATTTT,CASSKQGRSNQPQHF
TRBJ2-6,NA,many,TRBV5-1,TGCGCCAGCAGCCTCCACGGCCGCTCTGGGGCCAACGTCCTGACTTTC,CASSLHGRSGANVLTF
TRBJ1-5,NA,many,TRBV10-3,TGTGCCATCCGGGGGGCAGAGGGCAATCAGCCCCAGCATTTT,CAIRGAEGNQPQHF
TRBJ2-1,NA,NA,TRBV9,TGTGCCAGCAGCGCGAAGTACAATGAGCAGTTCTTC,CASSAKYNEQFF
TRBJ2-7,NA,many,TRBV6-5,TGTGCCAGCAGTACGTGGAATCCGCCCTACGAGCAGTACTTC,CASSTWNPPYEQYF
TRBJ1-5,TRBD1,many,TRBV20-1,TGCAGTGCTAGCGGGACAGGGGGCAATCAGCCCCAGCATTTT,CSASGTGGNQPQHF
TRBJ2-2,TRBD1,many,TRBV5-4,TGTGCCAGCAGCCTACCGGGACAGGGTAACACCGGGGAGCTGTTTTTT,CASSLPGQGNTGELFF